The 23 T cell receptor beta chains below come from one sample, sequenced in a study of shared clonotypes between healthy human individuals. TCRdb's table, derived via immunoSEQ multiplex PCR, lists solely in-frame clones and lacks some. The profile covers 1,400,000 or so clones, with approximately 98.5% appearing a single time and over 0.3% taken by the ten largest. Sequencing was done on a sample of naive CD4+ T cells sorted from blood. Subset defined: CD45RA+ positively selected. Every receptor here comes from a man younger than 45 in good health.

The rearrangement joins TRBV6-6 to TRBJ2-1; no firm D call. The germline V and J ends were trimmed by 6 bases and 7 bases, with 10 bases remaining between them. Germline lookup yields CDR1 MNHNY and CDR2 SVGAGI (reference sequence). CDR3 length: 12 amino acids. The CDR3 DNA reads as TGTGCCAGCAGCCGCCCCGGGAATGAGCAGTTCTTC. Protein sequence: CASSRPGNEQFF.

Regarding this clone: This sample includes further DNA sequences coding for the same CDR3. The chain links TRBV5-1 to TRBJ1-4; D remains ambiguous. Trimming removed 0 bases from V and 3 bases from J, with 3 bases in between. Germline values: CDR1 SGHRS, CDR2 YFSETQ. CDR3 size: 13 residues. The CDR3 bases are TGCGCCAGCAGCTTGGGAGCTAATGAAAAACTGTTTTTT. Translation: CASSLGANEKLFF.

This rearrangement joins TRBV29-1 to TRBJ2-7; no firm D call. The CDR3 runs to 13 residues. Trimming cost V 7 bases and J 7 bases, with 20 bases left between them. Per the germline V gene, CDR1 is SQVTM and CDR2 is ANQGSEA. The CDR3 bases are TGCAGCGCCGAAACCCTCGGGTTCGGAGAGCAGTACTTC. Amino acid sequence: CSAETLGFGEQYF.

The chain joins TRBV19 to TRBJ2-7; possibly TRBD1 for D (6 bases). The germline CDR1 and CDR2 sequences are LNHDA and SQIVND (reference sequence). The CDR3 spans 15 residues. V lost 7 bases and J 0 bases, leaving 16 bases between the germline ends. CDR3 DNA sequence: TGTGCCAGTAAGAGAGACGGGACAAACTCCTACGAGCAGTACTTC. Translating gives CASKRDGTNSYEQYF.

The genes are TRBV7-9 and TRBJ2-7; perhaps TRBD2 as D (5 bases). Between the trimmed V and J ends, which lost 5 bases and 2 bases, there was a span of 16 bases. The CDR3 covers 15 residues. CDR1 and CDR2 (germline): SEHNR, FQNEAQ (reference sequence). For the CDR3, the DNA is TGTGCCAGCAGCCCCCTAGAGGGATGGGCCTACGAGCAGTACTTC. Translated, it gives CASSPLEGWAYEQYF.

This clone occurred once. The chain couples TRBV12-5 to TRBJ1-2; D not resolved. The V end was cut by 1 base, the J end by 4 bases, with 7 bases between. The CDR3 contains 13 residues. Per the germline V gene, CDR1 is LGHNT and CDR2 is FRNRAP. The CDR3 nucleotides read TGTGCTAGTGGTTTGGATGGGAGCTATGGCTACACCTTC. Protein: CASGLDGSYGYTF.

This clone was seen just once. This chain uses TRBV18 with TRBJ2-7, with D tentatively TRBD1 or TRBD2 (7 bases each). This CDR3 spans 15 amino acids. The germline V gene has CDR1 KGHSH and CDR2 LQKENI. V shed 3 bases and J shed 3 bases, with 15 bases lying between them. CDR3 DNA: TGTGCCAGCTCACCCCAGGGGGGGGATATCTACGAGCAGTACTTC. It is translated as CASSPQGGDIYEQYF.

The CDR3 DNA reads as TGTGCCAGCAGCTTAGATACAGGGGGGACGTTCTATGGCTACACCTTC. Its translation: CASSLDTGGTFYGYTF. The chain couples TRBV7-2 to TRBJ1-2; 8 bases agree with TRBD1. This CDR3 contains 16 residues. V shed 1 base and J 4 bases; nucleotides not matched to a gene: 8. Per germline, CDR1 SGHTA and CDR2 FQGNSA.

J is TRBJ2-4 and V is TRBV10-3, with a weak D call TRBD1 (6 bases). This CDR3 is built from 15 residues. V was cut by 0 bases and J by 9 bases, with 15 bases left in between. In germline, CDR1 is ENHRY, CDR2 SYGVKD. CDR3 sequence: CAISESRGGSGIQYF. The CDR3 bases are TGTGCCATCAGTGAGTCGAGAGGGGGATCGGGCATTCAGTACTTC.

The V and J genes are TRBV6-5 and TRBJ2-3; a weak D match, TRBD2 (6 bases). The CDR3 runs to 16 residues. Germline assignment: CDR1 MNHEY and CDR2 SVGAGI. Trimming removed 3 bases from V and 2 bases from J, with 15 bases in between. DNA for the CDR3: TGTGCCAGCAGTTATATGGCGGGACCAAACACAGATACGCAGTATTTT. Encoded protein: CASSYMAGPNTDTQYF.

The chain employs TRBV2 and TRBJ1-1; D is perhaps TRBD1 (6 bases). In germline, CDR1 is SNHLY, CDR2 FYNNEI. The CDR3 spans 15 residues. Deletions cut 7 bases from V and 2 bases from J, with 17 bases between. CDR3 residues: CASKTGARFNTEAFF. CDR3 bases: TGTGCCAGCAAGACAGGCGCCCGTTTCAACACTGAAGCTTTCTTT.

The rearrangement uses TRBV27 and TRBJ2-7; TRBD1 agrees at 11 bases. Germline V gene sequence: CDR1 MNHEY, CDR2 SMNVEV (reference sequence). This CDR3 is 14 amino acids long. Trimming took 3 bases from V and 3 from J; bases not matched to a gene: 1. CDR3 coding DNA: TGTGCCAGCAGTTTGGACAGGGGGCTCTACGAGCAGTACTTC. Its translation is CASSLDRGLYEQYF.

V gene TRBV7-9 combines with J gene TRBJ2-5; D not certain. CDR1 and CDR2 from the germline V gene are SEHNR and FQNEAQ (reference sequence). With 1 base removed from V and 5 bases from J, the gap between germline ends came to 11 bases. This CDR3 contains 14 residues. CDR3 in DNA: TGTGCCAGCAGCTTAGGACATGATTGGGAGACCCAGTACTTC. Translation: CASSLGHDWETQYF.

This chain uses TRBV6-1 with TRBJ1-3; TRBD1 is a possible D gene (5 bases). The CDR3 is 15 amino acids. Germline V CDR1 and CDR2: MNHNS, SASEGT. Trimming took off 3 bases at V and 0 bases at J, with 9 bases between the two ends. The CDR3 nucleotides are TGTGCCAGCAGTGACTGGGGGGGCTCTGGAAACACCATATATTTT. This codes for CASSDWGGSGNTIYF.

This clone was seen a single time. This chain joins TRBV28 and TRBJ1-1; 10 bases line up with TRBD1. The CDR3 length is 14 residues. Per germline, CDR1 MDHEN and CDR2 SYDVKM. V trimming: 6 bases; J trimming: 8 bases; junction bases outside the gene matches: 9. The CDR3 is CASRTSKGQGEAFF. DNA of the CDR3: TGTGCCAGCAGAACATCGAAGGGACAGGGGGAAGCTTTCTTT. The full variable domain, rest sourced from reference TRBV28 and TRBJ1-1, is DVKVTQSSRYLVKRTGEKVFLECVQDMDHENMFWYRQDPGLGLRLIYFSYDVKMKEKGDIPEGYSVSREKKERFSLILESASTNQTSMYLCASRTSKGQGEAFFGQGTRLTVV.

The V gene is TRBV9, the J gene TRBJ2-1, with 7 nucleotides matching TRBD2. The CDR3 has 16 amino acids. Germline V lookup: CDR1 SGDLS, CDR2 YYNGEE. Trimming at V came to 1 base and at J to 1 base, leaving 5 bases not matched to a gene. The chain's CDR3 is CASSVRREGSYNEQFF. CDR3 sequence (DNA): TGTGCCAGCAGCGTACGAAGGGAGGGTTCCTACAATGAGCAGTTCTTC.

The chain employs TRBV5-1 and TRBJ2-1, with 8 bases identical to TRBD2. After removal of 7 bases from V and 6 bases from J, the junction contained 9 bases not matched to a gene. Germline assignment: CDR1 SGHRS and CDR2 YFSETQ. The CDR3 runs to 14 residues. CDR3 amino acids: CASAVTGGLNEQFF. The CDR3 DNA reads as TGCGCCAGCGCGGTAACGGGAGGGCTCAATGAGCAGTTCTTC.

The chain carries TRBV25-1 and TRBJ2-1; 9 nucleotides line up with TRBD1. Germline V gene data show CDR1 as MGHDK and CDR2 as SYGVNS. The CDR3 is made up of 12 amino acids. The CDR3 here is CGLRGTGNEQFF. The CDR3 region has the DNA TGTGGGCTCCGGGGGACAGGGAATGAGCAGTTCTTC. The full variable domain, completed using reference TRBV25-1 and TRBJ2-1, is EADIYQTPRYLVIGTGKKITLECSQTMGHDKMYWYQQDPGMELHLIHYSYGVNSTEKGDLSSESTVSRIRTEHFPLTLESARPSHTSQYLCGLRGTGNEQFFGPGTRLTVL.

This clone was seen once. The gene calls are TRBV15 and TRBJ2-7; 9 positions agree with TRBD2. Germline V gives CDR1 LNHNV, CDR2 YYDKDF (reference sequence). V trimming: 1 base; J trimming: 4 bases; junction bases outside the gene matches: 5. This CDR3 has 15 residues. The CDR3 bases are TGTGCCACCAGCAGAGTGATTAGCGGGAGTTACGAGCAGTACTTC. Residues: CATSRVISGSYEQYF.

The chain carries TRBV28 and TRBJ1-5; no clear D. CDR1 is MDHEN, CDR2 SYDVKM, per germline. The length of the CDR3 is 15 residues. V was pared by 1 base and J by 0 bases, with 7 bases between. CDR3 in amino acids: CASSLFPISNQPQHF. CDR3 coding DNA: TGTGCCAGCAGTTTATTCCCTATTAGCAATCAGCCCCAGCATTTT.

The rearrangement joins TRBV11-2 to TRBJ1-1; the D is unclear. V lost 0 bases and J 6 bases, leaving 14 bases between the germline ends. The CDR3 has 15 amino acids. Germline V lookup: CDR1 SGHAT, CDR2 FQNNGV. The CDR3 reads CASSLDLATIPEAFF. DNA of the CDR3: TGTGCCAGCAGCTTAGACCTAGCGACAATCCCTGAAGCTTTCTTT. Supplemented by reference TRBV11-2 and TRBJ1-1, the full variable domain reads EAGVAQSPRYKIIEKRQSVAFWCNPISGHATLYWYQQILGQGPKLLIQFQNNGVVDDSQLPKDRFSAERLKGVDSTLKIQPAKLEDSAVYLCASSLDLATIPEAFFGQGTRLTVV.

The chain carries TRBV6-6 and TRBJ1-5; D unclear. Trimming took off 6 bases at V and 0 bases at J, with 12 bases between the two ends. Germline lookup yields CDR1 MNHNY and CDR2 SVGAGI (reference sequence). The CDR3 length is 15 residues. The CDR3 region has the DNA TGTGCCAGCAGCACAGACACTTATAGCAATCAGCCCCAGCATTTT. Translating gives CASSTDTYSNQPQHF.

The chain recombines TRBV10-2 with TRBJ2-7; 11 bases line up with TRBD2. V dropped 6 bases and J dropped 1; count of bases not matched to a gene: 5. The CDR3 runs to 15 residues. Germline lookup yields CDR1 WSHSY and CDR2 SAAADI. The CDR3 sequence is CASRGLAETSYEQYF. CDR3 nucleotide sequence: TGCGCCAGCAGGGGACTAGCGGAGACTTCCTACGAGCAGTACTTC.